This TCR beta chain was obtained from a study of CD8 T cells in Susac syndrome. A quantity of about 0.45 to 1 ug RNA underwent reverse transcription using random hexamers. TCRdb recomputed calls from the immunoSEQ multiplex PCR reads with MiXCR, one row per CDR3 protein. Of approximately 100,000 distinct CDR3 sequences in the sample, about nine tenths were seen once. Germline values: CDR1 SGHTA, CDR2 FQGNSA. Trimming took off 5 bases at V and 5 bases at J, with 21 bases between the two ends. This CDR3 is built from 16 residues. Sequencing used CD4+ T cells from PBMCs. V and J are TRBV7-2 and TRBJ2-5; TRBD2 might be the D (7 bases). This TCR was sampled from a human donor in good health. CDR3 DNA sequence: TGTGCCAGCAGCGTCGGGCGGGGGCTAGCGCCCGAGACCCAGTACTTC. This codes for CASSVGRGLAPETQYF.